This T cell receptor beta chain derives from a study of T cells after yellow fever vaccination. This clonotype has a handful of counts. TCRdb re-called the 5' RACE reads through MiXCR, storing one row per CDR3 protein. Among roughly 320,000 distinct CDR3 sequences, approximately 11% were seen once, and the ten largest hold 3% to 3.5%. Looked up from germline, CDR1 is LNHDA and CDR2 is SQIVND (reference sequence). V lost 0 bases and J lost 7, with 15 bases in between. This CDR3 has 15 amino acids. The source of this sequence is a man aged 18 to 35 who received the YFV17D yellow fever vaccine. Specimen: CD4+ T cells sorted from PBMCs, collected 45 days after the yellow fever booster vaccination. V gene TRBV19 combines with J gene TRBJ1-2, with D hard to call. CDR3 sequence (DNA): TGTGCCAGTAGTATAGATCGGAGTATATTGGGTGGCTACACCTTC. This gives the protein CASSIDRSILGGYTF.